The table lists the clone carrying this T cell receptor (beta chain) with a count of one. From germline, CDR1 is SGHRS and CDR2 YFSETQ. The CDR3 is 13 amino acids. With 0 bases removed from V and 5 bases from J, the gap between germline ends came to 7 bases. This sample was taken from a study of control samples from healthy donors and cancer patients. Some clones are missing from TCRdb's copy, which holds only in-frame ones; the method was immunoSEQ multiplex PCR. The sample holds 100,000 to 150,000 clones, around nine tenths seen once. The sample consisted of blood. V gene TRBV5-1 combines with J gene TRBJ2-3, with D tentatively TRBD2 (6 bases). The sequence was collected from a middle-aged man in good health. The CDR3 coding sequence is TGCGCCAGCAGCTTGGGGGAGGAAGATACGCAGTATTTT. Translated, it gives CASSLGEEDTQYF.